Following are 9 T cell receptor beta chains from one sample sequenced in a study of blood T cell repertoires in COVID-19. The method was immunoSEQ multiplex PCR; TCRdb's version includes in-frame clones alone and lacks a portion of them. This sample has around 390,000 clones, with around nine tenths found just once. The sequenced sample was PBMCs or T cells enriched from blood (not recorded which). The source is a woman aged 45-60 years who had recovered from COVID-19.

V and J are TRBV5-1 and TRBJ1-5; D not certain. The CDR3 sequence is 15 residues long. Germline CDR1 reads SGHRS; CDR2 reads YFSETQ. Trimming left V 0 bases short and J 1 base short, with 8 bases between. CDR3 sequence: CASSLEGGSNQPQHF. The CDR3 region has the DNA TGCGCCAGCAGCTTGGAGGGAGGAAGCAATCAGCCCCAGCATTTT.

The chain carries TRBV21-1 and TRBJ2-7; the table gives TRBD1 as D, unverified against the DNA. TRBV21-1 is annotated as a pseudogene. CDR3 length equals 17 residues. In nucleotides, the CDR3 is TGTGCCAGCACTCCTTATGGGGCGGACAACTATCCCTACGAGCAGTACTTC. Residues: CASTPYGADNYPYEQYF.

This clone was counted a single time. This CDR3 reads CAIGTAWVGLFF. CDR3 sequence (DNA): TGTGCCATCGGGACAGCTTGGGTTGGACTGTTTTTT. This chain uses TRBV28 with TRBJ1-4, with 7 bases that match TRBD1. The germline V gene has CDR1 MDHEN and CDR2 SYDVKM. The CDR3 extends over 12 amino acids. The V and J ends lost 10 bases and 13 bases, in that order; junction bases with no gene match: 12.

This sequence joins TRBV5-5 and TRBJ1-5; D call uncertain. The CDR3 has 15 residues. The V end was cut by 1 base, the J end by 6 bases, with 14 bases between. Germline V gene data show CDR1 as SGHKS and CDR2 as YYEKEE (reference sequence). CDR3 nucleotides: TGTGCCAGCAGCTTGAGGGAGGCGGTGGGTCAGCCCCAGCATTTT. Translated: CASSLREAVGQPQHF.

The chain recombines TRBV28 with TRBJ2-7; possible D gene TRBD2, 6 bases. The CDR3 consists of 13 residues. Germline assignment: CDR1 MDHEN and CDR2 SYDVKM. Trimming took off 10 bases at V and 1 base at J, with 14 bases between the two ends. The CDR3 protein is CATRGINSYEQYF. The CDR3 DNA sequence: TGTGCCACCCGGGGGATAAATTCCTACGAGCAGTACTTC.

The CDR3 coding sequence is TGTGCCAGCAGGGGGGGTAGTGACGGCTACACCTTC. It yields the protein CASRGGSDGYTF. The V and J genes are TRBV2 and TRBJ1-2; maybe TRBD1 (5 bases). The V gene's germline CDR1 is SNHLY and CDR2 FYNNEI. The CDR3 loop spans 12 amino acids. V lost 6 bases and J 8 bases, leaving 13 bases between the germline ends.

This rearrangement joins TRBV3-1 (or the pseudogene TRBV3-2) to TRBJ1-2; 9 bases match TRBD1. The CDR3 extends over 15 amino acids. The germline CDR1 and CDR2 sequences are LGHDT and YNNKEL (reference sequence). The V and J ends lost 1 base and 6 bases, in that order; junction bases with no gene match: 6. The CDR3: CASSQALDRGHGYTF. In DNA, the CDR3 is TGTGCCAGCAGCCAAGCCCTGGACAGGGGACATGGCTACACCTTC.

The chain couples TRBV6-5 to TRBJ2-1; 11 bases agree with TRBD2. This CDR3 is 13 amino acids long. The V segment lost 8 bases and the J segment 7 bases; nucleotides outside the gene matches: 4. Per the germline V gene, CDR1 is MNHEY and CDR2 is SVGAGI. CDR3 nucleotide sequence: TGTGCCAGCCAGATAGCGGGGGGGAATGAGCAGTTCTTC. This sequence encodes CASQIAGGNEQFF.

The gene calls are TRBV5-6 and TRBJ2-7; D gene uncertain. Germline V gene lookup returns CDR1 SGHDT and CDR2 YYEEEE. With 1 base removed from V and 2 bases from J, the gap between germline ends came to 7 bases. This CDR3 region has 13 residues. The CDR3 region has the DNA TGTGCCAGCAGCTTGAAGACACCCTACGAGCAGTACTTC. This sequence encodes CASSLKTPYEQYF. Based on the CDR3 plus reference TRBV5-6 and TRBJ2-7, the full variable domain is DAGVTQSPTHLIKTRGQQVTLRCSPKSGHDTVSWYQQALGQGPQFIFQYYEEEERQRGNFPDRFSGHQFPNYSSELNVNALLLGDSALYLCASSLKTPYEQYFGPGTRLTVT.